Below, 20 T cell receptor beta chains from the same sample are listed, as sequenced in a study of cytomegalovirus exposure and HLA in healthy donors. PCR employed 60 Vbeta and 13 Jbeta primers. TCRdb's table, derived via immunoSEQ multiplex PCR, lists solely in-frame clones and lacks some. The sample holds under 200,000 clones, about 65% seen once. The specimen sequenced was PBMCs. All receptors derive from a girl between 5 and 17 years old in good health and CMV-seronegative.

The rearrangement joins TRBV5-6 to TRBJ1-3; D may be TRBD1 (6 bases). V lost 1 base and J 7 bases, leaving 15 bases between the germline ends. Germline V gives CDR1 SGHDT, CDR2 YYEEEE. This CDR3 has 15 residues. CDR3: CASSLRRGARNTIYF. Written as DNA, the CDR3 is TGTGCCAGCAGCTTGAGGCGGGGGGCTCGGAACACCATATATTTT.

The genes are TRBV11-1 and TRBJ1-2; possibly TRBD1 for D (5 bases). The CDR3 sequence is 13 residues long. The germline V gene has CDR1 SGHAT and CDR2 FQDESV (reference sequence). V lost 1 base and J 2 bases, leaving 5 bases between the germline ends. The CDR3 region has the DNA TGTGCCAGCAGCTTAGGACAGAACTATGGCTACACCTTC. Translating gives CASSLGQNYGYTF.

This chain links TRBV27 with TRBJ1-2, with a weak D call TRBD1 (6 bases). CDR1 and CDR2 from the germline V gene are MNHEY and SMNVEV (reference sequence). There are 13 residues in the CDR3. Trimming took off 4 bases at V and 4 bases at J, with 10 bases between the two ends. The CDR3 loop is CASSYQGSYGYTF. CDR3 nucleotides: TGTGCCAGCAGTTACCAGGGGTCCTATGGCTACACCTTC.

The chain combines TRBV13 with TRBJ1-6, with D maybe TRBD1 (5 bases). The V and J ends lost 5 bases and 15 bases respectively, with 17 bases between them. The germline V gene encodes CDR1 PRHDT and CDR2 FYEKMQ (reference sequence). This CDR3 has 13 amino acids. This chain's CDR3 is CASSLRRGRFLHF. Here the CDR3 DNA reads TGTGCCAGCAGCCTAAGAAGGGGCCGGTTCCTCCACTTT.

The V and J genes are TRBV4-1 and TRBJ2-6, with TRBD1 matching over 9 bases. This CDR3 is 20 amino acids long. Per the germline V gene, CDR1 is MGHRA and CDR2 is YSYEKL. Trimming at V came to 3 bases and at J to 3 bases, leaving 15 bases not matched to a gene. CDR3 nucleotides: TGCGCCAGCAGCCACTTGCCAACCGGGACAGGGATAGGTGGGGCCAACGTCCTGACTTTC. Translated, it gives CASSHLPTGTGIGGANVLTF.

The chain links TRBV7-3 to TRBJ2-5; 7 bases align to TRBD2. Unmatched junction bases numbered 11, after V lost 5 bases and J lost 5 bases. Germline V gene lookup returns CDR1 SGHTA and CDR2 FQGTGA. The length of the CDR3 is 15 residues. Written as DNA, the CDR3 is TGTGCCAGCAGCGTCCTCGGGGGGTCCGGGGAGACCCAGTACTTC. Encoded protein: CASSVLGGSGETQYF.

The chain links TRBV27 to TRBJ1-2; D gene ambiguous. The CDR3 is 13 amino acids. V lost 2 bases, J lost 1 base, and 5 bases lay in between. CDR1 is MNHEY, CDR2 SMNVEV, per germline (reference sequence). The CDR3 spells CASSLQVNYGYTF. In nucleotides, the CDR3 is TGTGCCAGCAGTTTACAGGTTAACTATGGCTACACCTTC.

The genes are TRBV5-1 and TRBJ1-4; possible D gene TRBD1, 5 bases. The germline V and J ends were trimmed by 4 bases and 6 bases, with 10 bases remaining between them. Germline V lookup: CDR1 SGHRS, CDR2 YFSETQ. The CDR3 has 13 residues. DNA of the CDR3: TGCGCCAGCAGCCGGGGGACGGATGAAAAACTGTTTTTT. Encoded protein: CASSRGTDEKLFF.

The chain links TRBV10-2 to TRBJ1-5, with 8 bases aligning to TRBD1. This CDR3 has 16 amino acids. Germline V CDR1 and CDR2: WSHSY, SAAADI. V was clipped by 9 bases and J by 3 bases; unmatched bases: 13. CDR3 sequence (DNA): TGCGCCAGGAGGAAAACAGGGGGTCTATCCAATCAGCCCCAGCATTTT. It translates to CARRKTGGLSNQPQHF.

In its sample, this clone was seen a few times. The chain is built from TRBV5-1 and TRBJ2-1, with D unresolved. Germline CDR1 is SGHRS and CDR2 is YFSETQ. The CDR3 is 14 residues long. Trimming took off 1 base at V and 2 bases at J, with 7 bases between the two ends. The CDR3 DNA is TGCGCCAGCAGCTTGAAGCCCCCCTACAATGAGCAGTTCTTC. It yields the protein CASSLKPPYNEQFF.

The chain recombines TRBV11-1 with TRBJ2-5, with D perhaps matching TRBD2 (7 bases). The germline gives CDR1 SGHAT, CDR2 FQDESV (reference sequence). The CDR3 is 15 amino acids. Between the trimmed V and J ends, which lost 2 bases and 5 bases, there was a span of 15 bases. The CDR3 nucleotides are TGTGCCAGCAGCTTATGGGGGGGGGCCTCCGAGACCCAGTACTTC. Amino acid sequence: CASSLWGGASETQYF.

V usage is TRBV25-1 and J usage is TRBJ2-7; D gene unclear. Trimming removed 10 bases at V and 2 bases at J, with 9 bases between. The CDR3 is 11 amino acids. Germline CDR1 is MGHDK and CDR2 is SYGVNS. The CDR3 here is CATSQTYEQYF. CDR3 nucleotide sequence: TGTGCCACCAGCCAAACCTACGAGCAGTACTTC.

This chain links TRBV5-6 with TRBJ1-5; D ambiguous. With 2 bases removed from V and 6 bases from J, the gap between germline ends came to 12 bases. Germline V gene sequence: CDR1 SGHDT, CDR2 YYEEEE. CDR3 length: 14 residues. CDR3 sequence (DNA): TGTGCCAGCAGCTTCCGTAACGTGGCTCAGCCCCAGCATTTT. It yields the protein CASSFRNVAQPQHF. Drawing the rest from reference TRBV5-6 and TRBJ1-5, the complete variable domain is DAGVTQSPTHLIKTRGQQVTLRCSPKSGHDTVSWYQQALGQGPQFIFQYYEEEERQRGNFPDRFSGHQFPNYSSELNVNALLLGDSALYLCASSFRNVAQPQHFGDGTRLSIL.

The chain recombines TRBV30 with TRBJ1-1, with TRBD1 as a possible D gene (6 bases). Trimming shortened V by 3 bases and J by 2 bases, and 13 bases separated the two germline ends. CDR1 is GTSNPN and CDR2 is SVGIG in the germline V gene (reference sequence). The CDR3 has 14 residues. CDR3 residues: CAWRIRQANTEAFF. The CDR3 DNA reads as TGTGCCTGGAGGATAAGACAGGCTAACACTGAAGCTTTCTTT.

The rearrangement joins TRBV6-1 to TRBJ2-1; 8 positions match TRBD2. Germline V gives CDR1 MNHNS, CDR2 SASEGT. CDR3 length: 16 amino acids. The junction had 12 bases not matched to a gene; V was cut back by 4 bases and J by 7 bases. CDR3 residues: CASSAPPRGVGNEQFF. CDR3 in DNA: TGTGCCAGCAGTGCTCCCCCGCGGGGGGTCGGGAATGAGCAGTTCTTC.

The chain combines TRBV29-1 with TRBJ1-5; 8 positions agree with TRBD1. Germline V gene sequence: CDR1 SQVTM, CDR2 ANQGSEA. V was pared by 6 bases and J by 2 bases, with 3 bases of the junction left unmatched. This CDR3 contains 13 residues. CDR3 bases: TGCAGCGTGGAGACAGGGGGCAATCAGCCCCAGCATTTT. Translated: CSVETGGNQPQHF.

This chain connects TRBV10-3 to TRBJ1-1, with D hard to call. CDR3 length: 14 residues. The germline V gene has CDR1 ENHRY and CDR2 SYGVKD. Trimming cost V 4 bases and J 0 bases, with 9 bases left between them. The CDR3 bases are TGTGCCATCAGTGGCGGCAGTATGAACACTGAAGCTTTCTTT. This codes for CAISGGSMNTEAFF.

The CDR3 region is CASSYPREYTEAFF. Written as DNA, the CDR3 is TGTGCCAGCAGTTACCCTCGGGAATACACTGAAGCTTTCTTT. The chain carries TRBV6-5 and TRBJ1-1; D unresolved. Deletions cut 2 bases from V and 3 bases from J, with 10 bases between. The CDR3 loop spans 14 amino acids. Germline lookup yields CDR1 MNHEY and CDR2 SVGAGI.

This chain connects TRBV29-1 to TRBJ2-5; D not resolved. Trimming took off 1 base at V and 5 bases at J, with 11 bases between the two ends. The germline V gene has CDR1 SQVTM and CDR2 ANQGSEA. The CDR3 has 13 amino acids. CDR3 nucleotides: TGCAGCGTTGAAGCGCCTCCTGAGGAGACCCAGTACTTC. This encodes CSVEAPPEETQYF. Combining the CDR3 with reference TRBV29-1 and TRBJ2-5 gives the whole variable domain SAVISQKPSRDICQRGTSLTIQCQVDSQVTMMFWYRQQPGQSLTLIATANQGSEATYESGFVIDKFPISRPNLTFSTLTVSNMSPEDSSIYLCSVEAPPEETQYFGPGTRLLVL.

V usage is TRBV27 and J usage is TRBJ2-6; D is undetermined. CDR1 and CDR2 from the germline V gene are MNHEY and SMNVEV (reference sequence). Trimming left V 3 bases short and J 4 bases short, with 7 bases between. The CDR3 has 14 residues. The CDR3 nucleotides are TGTGCCAGCAGTTTCGCCGCGGGGGCCAACGTCCTGACTTTC. It encodes CASSFAAGANVLTF. Combining the CDR3 with reference TRBV27 and TRBJ2-6 gives the whole variable domain EAQVTQNPRYLITVTGKKLTVTCSQNMNHEYMSWYRQDPGLGLRQIYYSMNVEVTDKGDVPEGYKVSRKEKRNFPLILESPSPNQTSLYFCASSFAAGANVLTFGAGSRLTVL.